The subject of this entry is one T cell receptor (beta chain). CDR3 length: 13 amino acids. Germline CDR1 SGHRS, CDR2 YFSETQ. Trimming removed 4 bases at V and 8 bases at J, with 15 bases between. The data originate from a study of blood T cell repertoires in COVID-19. Looking at the study overall: Researchers got acute and convalescent COVID-19 samples from the United States, Italy and Spain. In each case, the material was cDNA or gDNA derived from T cells, B-cell-depleted T cells, or PBMCs.

Authors' methods: The authors estimated nucleated cell counts from reference gene primer amplification. Repertoires were generated with immunoSEQ multiplex PCR, while TCRdb's copy carries only in-frame clones and drops some. From that table come the V and J calls and clone size; the DNA was used to work out D and trimming. The sample shows about 200,000 clones, 85% to 90% of them seen only once. This clonotype was obtained from a woman aged 50 to 60 with acute or convalescent COVID-19. The specimen sequenced was peripheral blood. The chain links TRBV5-1 to TRBJ1-2; maybe TRBD1 (6 bases). The CDR3 DNA is TGCGCCAGCAGCACGGACAGATTAGGCGGCTACACCTTC. Its protein product is CASSTDRLGGYTF.